One TCR beta chain is described in this entry. Its antigen is unknown. PCR involved 60 Vbeta and 13 Jbeta primers. Profiled with immunoSEQ multiplex PCR; TCRdb holds only in-frame clones, not every one. Of roughly 180,000 clones listed, 70% to 85% are singletons. This CDR3 has 15 residues. After removal of 7 bases from V and 8 bases from J, the junction contained 13 bases not matched to a gene. Germline V lookup: CDR1 MNHNS, CDR2 SASEGT. This sample was taken from a study of cytomegalovirus exposure and HLA in healthy donors. Findings and caveats of the study: It was reported that the classifier diagnosed cytomegalovirus status with high specificity and sensitivity in both the original and validation cohorts. The authors listed over 150 TCR beta chains as cytomegalovirus-associated. Segments of the TCR beta V type were, in most cases, productive about 87% or about 30% of the time in an earlier analysis. Later analysis placed DRB1 highest and HLA-C lowest in TCR association rates, which differed by HLA locus.

This sequence joins TRBV6-1 and TRBJ1-4; 7 bases are shared with TRBD1. This receptor was identified in a young man in good health and CMV-seronegative. The sequencing sample was made of PBMCs. CDR3 sequence (DNA): TGTGCCAGCATAAGTCAGGCAGGGGGTTGGGAAAAACTGTTTTTT. Its translation: CASISQAGGWEKLFF.